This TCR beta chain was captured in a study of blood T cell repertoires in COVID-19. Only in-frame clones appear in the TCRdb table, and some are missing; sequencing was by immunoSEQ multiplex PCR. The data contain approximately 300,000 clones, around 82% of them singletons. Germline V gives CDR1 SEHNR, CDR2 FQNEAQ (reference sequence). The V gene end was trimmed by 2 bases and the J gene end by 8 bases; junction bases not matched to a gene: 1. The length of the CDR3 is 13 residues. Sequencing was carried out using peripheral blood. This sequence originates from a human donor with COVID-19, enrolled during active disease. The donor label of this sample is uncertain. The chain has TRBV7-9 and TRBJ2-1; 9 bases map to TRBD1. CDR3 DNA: TGTGCCAGCAGCTTAAGACAGGGGGATGAGCAGTTCTTC. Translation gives CASSLRQGDEQFF.